These T cell receptor beta chains were read from a single sample in a study of human T cells and chemical hapten exposure. TCRdb reprocessed the RACE reads via MiXCR and lists one record per CDR3 protein. The sample consists of around 60,000 distinct CDR3 sequences, 6.7% of them appearing once. Sequenced material: whole blood, taken in connection with sensitization to the hapten diphenylcyclopropenone (DPC). These receptors were collected from a woman in her twenties or thirties with alopecia areata. Some clones in this sample may be carry-over from other donors' samples. The CDR3 runs from the conserved cysteine through the conserved F or W. The D gene is left open where the match is weak. Expanded clones get a size class; other rows say once, few or many, or leave the size out.

D gene	clone size	V gene	J gene	CDR3 protein	CDR3 DNA
NA	many	TRBV5-1	TRBJ2-1	CASSLAAARGMNEQFF	TGCGCCAGCAGCTTGGCCGCCGCTCGGGGTATGAATGAGCAGTTCTTC
NA	many	TRBV29-1	TRBJ2-3	CSVDPDKAHTDTQYF	TGCAGCGTTGATCCTGACAAGGCTCACACAGATACGCAGTATTTT
NA	many	TRBV3-1	TRBJ2-4	CASSQDGSINIQYF	TGTGCCAGCAGCCAAGATGGATCCATAAACATTCAGTACTTC
TRBD1	few	TRBV7-6	TRBJ1-5	CASSLGTGNWEPQHF	TGTGCCAGCAGCTTAGGGACAGGGAATTGGGAGCCCCAGCATTTT
NA	NA	TRBV7-2	TRBJ2-1	CASSLSGTAGNEQFF	TGTGCCAGCAGCTTATCCGGGACGGCTGGCAATGAGCAGTTCTTC
TRBD1	many	TRBV12-3/TRBV12-4	TRBJ2-4	CASNFQGAGNIQYF	TGTGCCAGCAATTTTCAGGGGGCAGGAAACATTCAGTACTTC
NA	many	TRBV11-2	TRBJ2-3	CASSFRGSSTDTQYF	TGTGCCAGCAGCTTCCGCGGGTCTTCCACAGATACGCAGTATTTT
TRBD1	many	TRBV7-2	TRBJ2-7	CASSLGLDRGPIDEQYF	TGTGCCAGCAGCTTGGGGCTGGACAGGGGGCCCATCGACGAGCAGTACTTC
TRBD2	many	TRBV5-1	TRBJ2-3	CASSLGTSGGTDTQYF	TGCGCCAGCAGCCTAGGGACTAGCGGGGGCACAGATACGCAGTATTTT
TRBD1	many	TRBV7-9	TRBJ2-5	CASTPGQGQETQYF	TGTGCCAGCACTCCGGGACAGGGTCAAGAGACCCAGTACTTC
NA	many	TRBV29-1	TRBJ1-1	CSVEGVGWGTEAFF	TGCAGCGTTGAAGGGGTCGGATGGGGCACTGAAGCTTTCTTT
NA	many	TRBV2	TRBJ1-1	CASTKLGMGITEAFF	TGTGCCAGCACAAAACTTGGGATGGGGATCACTGAAGCTTTCTTT
NA	many	TRBV29-1	TRBJ1-1	CSVEEGGGTEAFF	TGCAGCGTTGAAGAAGGAGGGGGCACTGAAGCTTTCTTT
TRBD1	many	TRBV7-3	TRBJ2-1	CASSLNPDRVGEQFF	TGTGCCAGCAGCTTAAACCCTGACAGGGTAGGTGAGCAGTTCTTC
NA	many	TRBV5-1	TRBJ1-1	CASSLFSTYVGKVTEAFF	TGCGCCAGCAGCTTGTTTTCCACCTACGTAGGCAAGGTTACTGAAGCTTTCTTT